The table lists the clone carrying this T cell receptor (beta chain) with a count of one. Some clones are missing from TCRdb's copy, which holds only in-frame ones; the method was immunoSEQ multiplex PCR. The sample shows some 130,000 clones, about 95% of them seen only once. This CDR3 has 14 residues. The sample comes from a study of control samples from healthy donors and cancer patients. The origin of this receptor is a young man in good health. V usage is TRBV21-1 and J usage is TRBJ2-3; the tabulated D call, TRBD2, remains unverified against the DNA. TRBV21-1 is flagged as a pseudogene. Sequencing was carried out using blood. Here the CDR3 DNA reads TGTGCCAGCAGCCCTCGGGGGAGCGCAGATACGCAGTATTTT. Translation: CASSPRGSADTQYF.